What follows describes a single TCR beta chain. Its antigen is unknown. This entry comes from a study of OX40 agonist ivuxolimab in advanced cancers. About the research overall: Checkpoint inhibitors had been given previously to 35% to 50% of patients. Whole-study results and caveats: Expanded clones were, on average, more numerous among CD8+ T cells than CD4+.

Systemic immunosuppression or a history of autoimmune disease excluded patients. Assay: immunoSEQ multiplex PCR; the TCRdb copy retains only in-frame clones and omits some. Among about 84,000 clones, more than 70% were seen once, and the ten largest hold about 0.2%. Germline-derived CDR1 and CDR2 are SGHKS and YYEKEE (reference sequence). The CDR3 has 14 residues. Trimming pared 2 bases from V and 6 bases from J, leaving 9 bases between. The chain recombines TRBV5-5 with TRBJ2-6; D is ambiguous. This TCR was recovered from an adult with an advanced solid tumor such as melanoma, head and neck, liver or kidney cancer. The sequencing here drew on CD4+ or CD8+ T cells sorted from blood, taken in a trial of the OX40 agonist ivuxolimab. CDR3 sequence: CASSFYGMANVLTF. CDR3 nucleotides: TGTGCCAGCAGCTTCTATGGGATGGCCAACGTCCTGACTTTC.